The 15 T cell receptor beta chains presented below share a single source sample, sequenced in a study of blood T cells in healthy people across ages. The use of a sample-barcoded 5' primer and a J-beta primer mix characterized a second PCR of 7 to 11 cycles. A single record per CDR3 protein comes from TCRdb applying MiXCR to the 5' RACE reads. The sample includes around 670,000 distinct CDR3 sequences, roughly 31% of them seen just once. Sequencing input: blood. These receptors were taken from a woman aged 80 or older in good health.

V gene TRBV6-2 or TRBV6-3 combines with J gene TRBJ1-5, with no clear D. CDR1 and CDR2 (germline): MNHEY, SVGEGT. The V and J ends lost 2 bases and 7 bases respectively, with 15 bases between them. There are 15 residues in the CDR3. CDR3 sequence reads: CASSYASGVSQPQHF. As DNA, the CDR3 is TGTGCCAGCAGTTACGCATCTGGGGTAAGCCAGCCCCAGCATTTT.

This clonotype was observed many times. The chain joins TRBV4-2 to TRBJ2-5; weak D call: TRBD2 (6 bases). The CDR3 runs to 16 residues. CDR1 and CDR2 from the germline V gene are LGHNA and YNFKEQ. V gave up 0 bases and J gave up 3 bases, with 14 bases separating them. For the CDR3, the DNA is TGTGCCAGCAGCCAAGACGGGAGCAGAGCCGAAGAGACCCAGTACTTC. This translates into CASSQDGSRAEETQYF.

The rearrangement links TRBV29-1 to TRBJ2-5; perhaps TRBD1 as D (5 bases). This CDR3 region has 13 residues. Germline lookup yields CDR1 SQVTM and CDR2 ANQGSEA. V was pared by 3 bases and J by 11 bases, with 19 bases between. The CDR3 loop reads CSVDRVSRNEQYF. CDR3 nucleotide sequence: TGCAGCGTTGACAGGGTCAGTCGCAATGAGCAGTACTTC.

The rearrangement joins TRBV5-1 to TRBJ1-2; TRBD1 might be the D (5 bases). This CDR3 region has 15 residues. Germline assignment: CDR1 SGHRS and CDR2 YFSETQ. Between the trimmed V and J ends, which lost 3 bases and 4 bases, there was a span of 16 bases. The CDR3 protein is CASSSIGGASYGYTF. The CDR3 coding sequence is TGCGCCAGCAGCTCTATTGGGGGAGCTAGCTATGGCTACACCTTC.

This clonotype was observed at least ten times. The chain joins TRBV28 to TRBJ2-7, with D perhaps TRBD2 (6 bases). Deletions cut 5 bases from V and 0 bases from J, with 17 bases between. Germline V gives CDR1 MDHEN, CDR2 SYDVKM. The CDR3 length is 16 residues. This CDR3 reads CASSPPWTGVSYEQYF. DNA of the CDR3: TGTGCCAGCAGTCCTCCCTGGACGGGGGTCTCCTACGAGCAGTACTTC.

This clonotype was seen a single time. One end of the junction is discordant with germline, which a read error may explain. The chain links TRBV9 to TRBJ1-1; D not certain. There are 15 residues in the CDR3. Germline V gene lookup returns CDR1 SGDLS and CDR2 YYNGEE. The CDR3 protein is CAGSVAPTPNTEAFF. The DNA for the CDR3 is TGTGCCGGCAGCGTAGCTCCGACCCCGAACACTGAAGCTTTCTTT.

This rearrangement joins TRBV6-2 or TRBV6-3 to TRBJ2-1, with 9 bases lining up with TRBD2. The DNA end is a closer match to TRBJ2-7, so the J assignment may be wrong. The length of the CDR3 is 16 residues. Germline V gives CDR1 MNHEY, CDR2 SVGEGT. The CDR3 nucleotides are TGTGCCAGCAGTTACGGTTCTAGCGGGGCCTACAATGAGCAGTACTTC. As protein: CASSYGSSGAYNEQYF.

V and J are TRBV27 and TRBJ2-7, with TRBD1 matching over 12 bases. Trimming at V came to 6 bases and at J to 3 bases, leaving 15 bases not matched to a gene. This CDR3 contains 18 residues. Germline V gives CDR1 MNHEY, CDR2 SMNVEV (reference sequence). The CDR3 sequence is CASRPPGQGALIHYEQYF. The CDR3 DNA reads TGTGCCAGCAGACCCCCGGGACAGGGGGCTTTAATACACTACGAGCAGTACTTC.

This clonotype has at least ten counts. V gene TRBV27 combines with J gene TRBJ2-3, with a tentative D call TRBD2 (6 bases). The CDR3 is 19 amino acids. Trimming took off 2 bases at V and 2 bases at J, with 23 bases between the two ends. Germline CDR1 reads MNHEY; CDR2 reads SMNVEV (reference sequence). The CDR3 protein is CASSLRASERSRVTDTQYF. DNA for the CDR3: TGTGCCAGCAGTTTAAGGGCTAGCGAGAGATCTCGAGTCACAGATACGCAGTATTTT.

This clonotype was detected many times. V usage is TRBV6-6 and J usage is TRBJ2-1, with D possibly TRBD1 on 6 matching bases. This CDR3 has 15 amino acids. The V gene's germline CDR1 is MNHNY and CDR2 SVGAGI (reference sequence). Trimming removed 7 bases from V and 0 bases from J, with 13 bases in between. The CDR3 here is CASTLRGSSYNEQFF. CDR3 sequence (DNA): TGTGCCAGCACATTGAGGGGGAGCTCCTACAATGAGCAGTTCTTC.

This clonotype was seen only a few times. This may be a read error, as it is one base from a much larger clone. This rearrangement joins TRBV10-3 to TRBJ2-1; possible D gene TRBD2, 5 bases. The J call could be wrong; TRBJ2-7 is a better fit for the DNA end. The germline V gene encodes CDR1 ENHRY and CDR2 SYGVKD. The CDR3 is made up of 15 amino acids. Here the CDR3 DNA reads TGTGCCATCAGTGACCCCCGCGAGGGATCCAATGAGCAGTACTTC. This translates into CAISDPREGSNEQYF.

This clonotype occurred many times. The rearrangement joins TRBV20-1 to TRBJ2-1; 8 bases are shared with TRBD2. J gave up 13 bases and V 4 bases, and 12 bases lay outside the gene matches. Germline lookup yields CDR1 DFQATT and CDR2 SNEGSKA (reference sequence). The CDR3 runs to 13 residues. CDR3: CSANGRAGPSQFF. The CDR3 DNA reads TGCAGTGCTAACGGGAGGGCGGGGCCCTCTCAGTTCTTC.

This clonotype has at least ten counts. This chain connects TRBV9 to TRBJ2-7, with 8 bases matching TRBD1. Germline V lookup: CDR1 SGDLS, CDR2 YYNGEE. The CDR3 totals 15 residues. With V trimmed by 0 bases and J by 1 base, 3 bases remained unmatched. The CDR3 DNA follows: TGTGCCAGCAGCGTAGAGGACAGGGCTTCCTACGAGCAGTACTTC. It translates to CASSVEDRASYEQYF.

This clonotype was recorded many times. The J gene is TRBJ2-7, the V gene TRBV12-3 or TRBV12-4; D not resolved. Trimming pared 3 bases from V and 2 bases from J, leaving 8 bases between. The CDR3 runs to 13 residues. CDR3 nucleotide sequence: TGTGCCAGCAGTTTCGGGCAAACCTACGAGCAGTACTTC. Residues: CASSFGQTYEQYF.

This clonotype was seen repeatedly, ten times or more. V gene TRBV20-1 combines with J gene TRBJ2-1; D gene uncertain. Trimming removed 3 bases from V and 5 bases from J, with 11 bases in between. CDR1 and CDR2 from the germline V gene are DFQATT and SNEGSKA (reference sequence). The CDR3 consists of 13 residues. The CDR3 bases are TGCAGTGCTAGGCCCGGGTCCCACAATGAGCAGTTCTTC. As protein: CSARPGSHNEQFF.